Sequencing of this T cell receptor (beta chain) was carried out in a study of OX40 agonist ivuxolimab in advanced cancers. Looking at the study overall: Males comprised around four fifths of the group, whose mean age was around 62 years (range roughly 23 to 90).

General study results and limits: Clonal expansion from baseline to week 6 occurred in both CD4+ and CD8+ T cells.

J lost 5 bases, V lost 3 bases, and 6 bases had no gene match. This CDR3 is built from 14 residues. Germline CDR1 is MNHNS and CDR2 is SASEGT. A remark on this clone: Its antigen is undetermined.

Some clones are missing from TCRdb's copy, which holds only in-frame ones; the method was immunoSEQ multiplex PCR. The sample lists 45,000 to 55,000 clones, 70% to 90% occurring once. A history of autoimmune disease or systemic immunosuppression excluded patients. Sequencing was performed on CD4+ or CD8+ T cells sorted from blood, taken in a trial of the OX40 agonist ivuxolimab. V usage is TRBV6-1 and J usage is TRBJ1-1; 7 bases match TRBD1. The receptor's source is an adult with an advanced solid tumor such as melanoma, head and neck, liver or kidney cancer. In DNA form, the CDR3 reads TGTGCCAGCAGTGACCCCCCAGGGGGAACTGAAGCTTTCTTT. Translating gives CASSDPPGGTEAFF.